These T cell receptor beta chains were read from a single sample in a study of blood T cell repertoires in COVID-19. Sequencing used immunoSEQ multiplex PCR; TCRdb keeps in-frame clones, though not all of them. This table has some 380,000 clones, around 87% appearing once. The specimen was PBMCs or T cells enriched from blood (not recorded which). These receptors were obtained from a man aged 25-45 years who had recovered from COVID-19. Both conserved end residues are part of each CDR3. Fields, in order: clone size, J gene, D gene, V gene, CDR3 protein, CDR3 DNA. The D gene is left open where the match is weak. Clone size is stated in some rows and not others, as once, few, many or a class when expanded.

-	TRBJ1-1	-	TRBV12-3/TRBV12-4	CASSFELTEAFF	TGTGCCAGCAGTTTTGAGTTGACTGAAGCTTTCTTT
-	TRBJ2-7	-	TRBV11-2	CASSYSTGSYEQYF	TGTGCCAGCAGCTATAGTACAGGGTCCTACGAGCAGTACTTC
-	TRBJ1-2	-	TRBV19	CASSPLGPNYGYTF	TGTGCCAGTAGTCCCCTGGGGCCTAACTATGGCTACACCTTC
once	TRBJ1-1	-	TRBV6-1	CASSESGWTEAFF	TGTGCCAGCAGTGAGTCGGGTTGGACTGAAGCTTTCTTT
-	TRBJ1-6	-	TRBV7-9	CASNRDTNSPLHF	TGTGCCAGCAACCGGGACACGAATTCACCCCTCCACTTT
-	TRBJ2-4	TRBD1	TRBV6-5	CASRRQGARSQYF	TGTGCCAGCAGGCGACAGGGGGCAAGGTCTCAGTACTTC
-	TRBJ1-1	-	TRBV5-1	CASSGIENTEAFF	TGCGCCAGCTCGGGGATAGAGAACACTGAAGCTTTCTTT
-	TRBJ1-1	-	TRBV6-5	CASKQGVSSEAFF	TGTGCCAGCAAGCAGGGTGTGAGCTCTGAAGCTTTCTTT
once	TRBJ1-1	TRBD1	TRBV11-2	CASSQQGMTEAFF	TGTGCCAGCAGCCAACAGGGGATGACTGAAGCTTTCTTT
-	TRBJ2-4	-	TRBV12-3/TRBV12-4	CASTNYEGYIQYF	TGTGCCAGCACCAACTATGAGGGATACATTCAGTACTTC
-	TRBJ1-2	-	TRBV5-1	CASRTGMGDYGYTF	TGCGCCAGCAGGACAGGAATGGGGGACTATGGCTACACCTTC
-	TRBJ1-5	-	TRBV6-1	CASSAEGSSNQPQHF	TGTGCCAGCAGTGCCGAGGGTAGTAGCAATCAGCCCCAGCATTTT
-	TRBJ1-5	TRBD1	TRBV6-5	CATRQGDRPQHF	TGTGCCACCCGACAGGGCGATCGGCCCCAGCATTTT
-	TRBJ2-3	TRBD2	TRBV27	CASSTRGGVSDTQYF	TGTGCCAGCAGCACACGGGGGGGAGTTTCAGATACGCAGTATTTT
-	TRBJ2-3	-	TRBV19	CASSIRTDTQYF	TGTGCCAGTAGTATCAGGACAGATACGCAGTATTTT
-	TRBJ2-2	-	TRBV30	CAWSLRGGELFF	TGTGCCTGGAGTCTTCGGGGCGGGGAGCTGTTTTTT
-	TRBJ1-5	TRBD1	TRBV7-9	CASSPFTGGLLYQPQHF	TGTGCCAGCAGCCCGTTCACAGGGGGCCTTCTTTATCAGCCCCAGCATTTT
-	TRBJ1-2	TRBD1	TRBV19	CASSIGQAGGYGYTF	TGTGCCAGTAGTATTGGACAGGCGGGAGGCTATGGCTACACCTTC
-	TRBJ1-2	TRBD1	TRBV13	CASSPFDRVENGYTF	TGTGCCAGCAGCCCCTTCGACAGGGTTGAGAATGGCTACACCTTC
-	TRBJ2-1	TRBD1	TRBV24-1	CATSDPGQGGNEQFF	TGTGCCACCAGTGACCCGGGACAGGGGGGGAATGAGCAGTTCTTC
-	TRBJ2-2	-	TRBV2	CASSEHRQAELFF	TGTGCCAGCAGTGAACATAGGCAGGCAGAGCTGTTTTTT
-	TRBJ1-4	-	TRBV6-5	CASSSGGTNEKLFF	TGTGCCAGCAGTTCGGGGGGAACTAATGAAAAACTGTTTTTT